These 12 T cell receptor beta chains originate from one sample sequenced in a study of technical replicates of blood from several donors. TCRdb's copy holds only in-frame clones and misses some; the assay was immunoSEQ multiplex PCR. The table shows about 73,000 clones, with around 93% occurring only once. Sequencing used T cells isolated from PBMCs. The receptors were gathered from a human donor in good health.

The chain joins TRBV5-4 to TRBJ2-7; 7 nucleotides agree with TRBD1. The CDR3 has 14 residues. Germline lookup yields CDR1 SGHNT and CDR2 YYREEE (reference sequence). With 0 bases clipped from V and 2 bases from J, the junction kept 2 bases outside the gene matches. The CDR3 bases are TGTGCCAGCAGCTTGGGGACAGGAGCCTACGAGCAGTACTTC. It is translated as CASSLGTGAYEQYF. Full variable domain (remainder filled in from reference TRBV5-4 and TRBJ2-7): ETGVTQSPTHLIKTRGQQVTLRCSSQSGHNTVSWYQQALGQGPQFIFQYYREEENGRGNFPPRFSGLQFPNYSSELNVNALELDDSALYLCASSLGTGAYEQYFGPGTRLTVT.

The chain combines TRBV6-5 with TRBJ2-1, with TRBD2 matching 10 bases. The CDR3 runs 14 residues. Germline CDR1 and CDR2: MNHEY and SVGAGI. V was clipped by 6 bases and J by 8 bases; unmatched bases: 7. The CDR3 spells CASSGLAEADEQFF. In DNA form, the CDR3 reads TGTGCCAGCAGCGGACTAGCGGAAGCAGATGAGCAGTTCTTC.

J is TRBJ1-5 and V is TRBV9; D call uncertain. The CDR3 sequence is 14 residues long. Trimming cost V 0 bases and J 3 bases, with 7 bases left between them. Looked up from germline, CDR1 is SGDLS and CDR2 is YYNGEE. CDR3 amino acids: CASSVGENNQPQHF. In DNA form, the CDR3 reads TGTGCCAGCAGCGTAGGAGAAAACAATCAGCCCCAGCATTTT.

V is TRBV4-1 and J is TRBJ2-4; possible D gene TRBD1, 6 bases. Per germline, CDR1 MGHRA and CDR2 YSYEKL. V was pared by 6 bases and J by 0 bases, with 27 bases between. This CDR3 comprises 20 residues. The CDR3 nucleotides are TGCGCCAGCAGTTTTCCCAGACCGATTCAGGGGAGAGTAGCCAAAAACATTCAGTACTTC. It codes for CASSFPRPIQGRVAKNIQYF.

V gene TRBV5-1 combines with J gene TRBJ1-2, with 9 nucleotides matching TRBD1. This CDR3 is built from 14 residues. The germline V gene has CDR1 SGHRS and CDR2 YFSETQ. V gave up 5 bases and J gave up 4 bases; unmatched junction bases: 6. CDR3 sequence reads: CASRDRGGTYGYTF. CDR3 DNA: TGCGCCAGCAGGGACAGGGGTGGGACCTATGGCTACACCTTC.

V and J are TRBV11-3 and TRBJ2-1; the match to TRBD2 covers 10 bases. After removal of 6 bases from V and 4 bases from J, the junction contained 6 bases not matched to a gene. This CDR3 spans 15 amino acids. The germline gives CDR1 SGHNT, CDR2 YENEEA. Here the CDR3 reads CASSSGLADYNEQFF. In nucleotides, the CDR3 is TGTGCCAGCAGTTCCGGACTAGCGGATTACAATGAGCAGTTCTTC.

This rearrangement joins TRBV6-5 to TRBJ2-7, with D maybe TRBD2 (6 bases). Germline V gene lookup returns CDR1 MNHEY and CDR2 SVGAGI. The ends were cut back, 6 bases at V and 5 bases at J, with 14 bases in the middle. There are 13 residues in the CDR3. The CDR3 sequence: CASRFTSIHEQYF. CDR3 nucleotide sequence: TGTGCCAGCAGATTTACTAGCATCCACGAGCAGTACTTC.

The genes are TRBV2 and TRBJ2-7; 8 positions match TRBD1. Germline V gives CDR1 SNHLY, CDR2 FYNNEI. The V and J ends lost 1 base and 3 bases, in that order; junction bases with no gene match: 5. The CDR3 length is 15 residues. CDR3 residues: CASSEGRGLIYEQYF. Here the CDR3 DNA reads TGTGCCAGCAGTGAAGGCAGGGGGCTAATCTACGAGCAGTACTTC.

V is TRBV7-9 and J is TRBJ1-2, with TRBD1 as a possible D gene (5 bases). There are 13 residues in the CDR3. Germline lookup yields CDR1 SEHNR and CDR2 FQNEAQ (reference sequence). Trimming removed 1 base from V and 4 bases from J, with 7 bases in between. CDR3 protein: CASSLGQLYGYTF. The CDR3 DNA reads TGTGCCAGCAGCTTAGGACAGCTCTATGGCTACACCTTC.

V is TRBV27 and J is TRBJ1-1; the D gene is possibly TRBD1 (5 bases). The CDR3 runs to 16 residues. Trimming pared 7 bases from V and 0 bases from J, leaving 18 bases between. The V gene's germline CDR1 is MNHEY and CDR2 SMNVEV (reference sequence). The CDR3 sequence is CASTPGGARMNTEAFF. For the CDR3, the DNA is TGTGCCAGCACCCCCGGCGGGGCCCGGATGAACACTGAAGCTTTCTTT.

The rearrangement links TRBV6-5 to TRBJ2-5; no firm D call. The CDR3 contains 14 residues. CDR1 and CDR2 (germline): MNHEY, SVGAGI. V was pared by 4 bases and J by 4 bases, with 13 bases between. CDR3: CASSFTGSPETQYF. The CDR3 DNA reads as TGTGCCAGCAGTTTCACCGGGTCCCCAGAGACCCAGTACTTC.

This clone has a single count. The gene calls are TRBV12-5 and TRBJ1-5, with 7 bases that match TRBD1. The germline gives CDR1 LGHNT, CDR2 FRNRAP. Trimming removed 0 bases from V and 4 bases from J; junction bases left unmatched: 6. The CDR3 covers 16 residues. The CDR3: CASGLVRTGNNQPQHF. CDR3 DNA sequence: TGTGCTAGTGGTTTGGTTAGGACAGGAAATAATCAGCCCCAGCATTTT.